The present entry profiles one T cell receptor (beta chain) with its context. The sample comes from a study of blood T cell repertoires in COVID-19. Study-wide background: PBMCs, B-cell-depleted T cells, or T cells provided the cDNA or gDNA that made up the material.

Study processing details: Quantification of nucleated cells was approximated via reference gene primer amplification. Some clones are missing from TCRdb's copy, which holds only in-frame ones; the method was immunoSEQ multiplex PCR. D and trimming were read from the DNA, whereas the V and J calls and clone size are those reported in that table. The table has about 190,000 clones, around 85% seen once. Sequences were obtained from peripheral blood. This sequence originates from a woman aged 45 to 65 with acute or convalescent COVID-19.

Here the CDR3 reads CASSLFPRSGTQYF. The CDR3 bases are TGTGCCAGCAGTTTATTCCCCAGGTCTGGGACCCAGTACTTC. The V gene is TRBV27, the J gene TRBJ2-5; D unresolved. The CDR3 is made up of 14 amino acids. V lost 1 base, J lost 7 bases, and 13 bases lay in between. The germline V gene has CDR1 MNHEY and CDR2 SMNVEV (reference sequence).